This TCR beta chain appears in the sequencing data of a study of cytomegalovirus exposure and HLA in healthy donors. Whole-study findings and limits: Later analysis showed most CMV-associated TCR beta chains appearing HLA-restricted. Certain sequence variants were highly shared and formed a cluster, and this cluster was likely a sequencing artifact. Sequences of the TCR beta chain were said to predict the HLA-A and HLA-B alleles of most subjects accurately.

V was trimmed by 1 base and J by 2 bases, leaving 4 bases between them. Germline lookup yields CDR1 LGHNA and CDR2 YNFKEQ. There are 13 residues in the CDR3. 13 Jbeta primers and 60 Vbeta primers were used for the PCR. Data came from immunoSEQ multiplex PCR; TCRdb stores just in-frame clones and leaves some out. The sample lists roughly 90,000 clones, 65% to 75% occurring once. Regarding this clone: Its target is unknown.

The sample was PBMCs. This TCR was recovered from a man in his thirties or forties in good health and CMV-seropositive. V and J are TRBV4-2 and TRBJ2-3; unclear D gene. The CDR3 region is CASSQALTDTQYF. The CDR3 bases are TGTGCCAGCAGCCAAGCTCTCACAGATACGCAGTATTTT.